A selection of T cell receptor beta chains follows, all from one sample in a study of blood T cell repertoires in COVID-19. Clones were sequenced by immunoSEQ multiplex PCR, and TCRdb holds only the in-frame ones, with some missing. The sample yields fewer than 11,000 clones, roughly 87% seen once. The sequenced material came from peripheral blood. Receptors originate from a human donor in a cohort sampled during active COVID-19. Both conserved end residues are part of each CDR3. The order of the fields is clone size, D gene, J gene, V gene, CDR3 protein, CDR3 DNA. A D gene is named only where the DNA matches it firmly. Clone sizes are given selectively: once, few, many, or a class where the clone is expanded.

size: NA; D: TRBD1; J: TRBJ1-2; V: TRBV2; CDR3: CARTGDRVNYGYTF; DNA: TGTGCCAGAACCGGGGACAGAGTTAACTATGGCTACACCTTC
size: NA; D: NA; J: TRBJ1-1; V: TRBV5-1; CDR3: CASSWAGEGRTNTEAFF; DNA: TGCGCCAGCAGCTGGGCGGGGGAGGGCAGGACGAACACTGAAGCTTTCTTT
size: NA; D: NA; J: TRBJ1-4; V: TRBV27; CDR3: CASSLQGLSNEKLFF; DNA: TGTGCCAGCAGTTTACAGGGGCTGAGTAATGAAAAACTGTTTTTT
size: once; D: NA; J: TRBJ2-7; V: TRBV7-2; CDR3: CASSLGGGSYSYEQYF; DNA: TGTGCCAGCAGCCTGGGGGGGGGCTCTTACTCCTACGAGCAGTACTTC
size: NA; D: TRBD1; J: TRBJ1-5; V: TRBV7-3; CDR3: CASSFRDRGQPQHF; DNA: TGTGCCAGCAGCTTCCGGGACAGGGGACAGCCCCAGCATTTT
size: NA; D: NA; J: TRBJ1-1; V: TRBV6-5; CDR3: CASSYGGWGTEAFF; DNA: TGTGCCAGCAGTTACGGAGGATGGGGCACTGAAGCTTTCTTT
size: NA; D: TRBD1; J: TRBJ2-1; V: TRBV6-1; CDR3: CASSEALTGGGEQFF; DNA: TGTGCCAGCAGTGAAGCGCTGACAGGGGGGGGTGAGCAGTTCTTC
size: NA; D: NA; J: TRBJ1-4; V: TRBV9; CDR3: CASSAGRYLADEKLFF; DNA: TGTGCCAGCAGCGCTGGAAGGTATCTGGCGGATGAAAAACTGTTTTTT
size: NA; D: TRBD1; J: TRBJ2-1; V: TRBV7-8; CDR3: CASSSRDRGPEQFF; DNA: TGTGCCAGCAGCTCGCGGGACAGGGGCCCTGAGCAGTTCTTC
size: NA; D: TRBD1; J: TRBJ2-7; V: TRBV5-6; CDR3: CASSRATTSTGGEAEQYF; DNA: TGTGCCAGCAGCCGCGCAACCACTTCGACAGGGGGCGAGGCCGAGCAGTACTTC
size: NA; D: NA; J: TRBJ1-1; V: TRBV19; CDR3: CASSIWGPNTEAFF; DNA: TGTGCCAGTAGTATCTGGGGGCCGAACACTGAAGCTTTCTTT
size: NA; D: NA; J: TRBJ1-4; V: TRBV18; CDR3: CASSPQGNEKLFF; DNA: TGTGCCAGCTCACCACAGGGGAATGAAAAACTGTTTTTT
size: NA; D: NA; J: TRBJ2-7; V: TRBV6-5; CDR3: CASSYSILGMDEQYF; DNA: TGTGCCAGCAGTTACTCGATCCTAGGTATGGACGAGCAGTACTTC
size: NA; D: NA; J: TRBJ1-4; V: TRBV2; CDR3: CASSGWAQANEKLFF; DNA: TGTGCCAGCAGTGGATGGGCGCAGGCCAATGAAAAACTGTTTTTT
size: NA; D: TRBD1; J: TRBJ2-7; V: TRBV5-1; CDR3: CASSLWDRYEQYF; DNA: TGCGCCAGCAGCTTGTGGGACAGGTACGAGCAGTACTTC
size: NA; D: NA; J: TRBJ2-5; V: TRBV5-8; CDR3: CASRQPSQETQYF; DNA: TGTGCCAGCAGACAGCCGTCCCAAGAGACCCAGTACTTC
size: NA; D: TRBD1; J: TRBJ1-3; V: TRBV7-8; CDR3: CASRPTGGFGNTIYF; DNA: TGTGCCAGCAGACCAACAGGGGGCTTTGGAAACACCATATATTTT
size: NA; D: TRBD1; J: TRBJ1-6; V: TRBV7-2; CDR3: CASRPTGTENSPLHF; DNA: TGTGCCAGCCGACCGACCGGGACAGAAAATTCACCCCTCCACTTT
size: NA; D: TRBD2; J: TRBJ2-1; V: TRBV29-1; CDR3: CSAWGGYNEQFF; DNA: TGCAGCGCCTGGGGGGGGTACAATGAGCAGTTCTTC
size: NA; D: NA; J: TRBJ1-1; V: TRBV2; CDR3: CASETQGNTEAFF; DNA: TGTGCCAGCGAGACTCAGGGGAACACTGAAGCTTTCTTT
size: NA; D: TRBD2; J: TRBJ2-1; V: TRBV5-4; CDR3: CASGLAGLYNEQFF; DNA: TGTGCCAGCGGCCTAGCGGGGCTCTACAATGAGCAGTTCTTC
size: NA; D: NA; J: TRBJ2-7; V: TRBV19; CDR3: CASRPGAGAGLGRAEQYF; DNA: TGTGCCAGTAGGCCGGGGGCGGGGGCTGGCCTGGGTAGGGCCGAGCAGTACTTC
size: NA; D: NA; J: TRBJ1-1; V: TRBV30; CDR3: CASTRGRDNTEAFF; DNA: TGTGCCTCCACGAGGGGGAGGGACAACACTGAAGCTTTCTTT
size: NA; D: NA; J: TRBJ2-7; V: TRBV10-2; CDR3: CASSDWISRVEQYF; DNA: TGCGCCAGCAGTGATTGGATTTCTAGAGTCGAGCAGTACTTC
size: NA; D: NA; J: TRBJ1-5; V: TRBV7-6; CDR3: CASSLATGQPQHF; DNA: TGTGCCAGCAGCTTAGCGACAGGACAGCCCCAGCATTTT
size: once; D: NA; J: TRBJ2-3; V: TRBV15; CDR3: CATSRGGRGSTDTQYF; DNA: TGTGCCACCAGCAGAGGAGGACGGGGAAGCACAGATACGCAGTATTTT
size: NA; D: NA; J: TRBJ1-5; V: TRBV18; CDR3: CASSPNVVGGNQPQHF; DNA: TGTGCCAGCTCACCAAACGTTGTTGGAGGCAATCAGCCCCAGCATTTT
size: once; D: TRBD1; J: TRBJ1-2; V: TRBV29-1; CDR3: CSVVFAGTGYGYTF; DNA: TGCAGCGTTGTATTTGCCGGGACAGGGTATGGCTACACCTTC
size: NA; D: TRBD1; J: TRBJ2-3; V: TRBV29-1; CDR3: CSVAQGANTQYF; DNA: TGCAGCGTTGCACAGGGGGCAAATACGCAGTATTTT
size: NA; D: NA; J: TRBJ1-5; V: TRBV2; CDR3: CASRGSNQPQHF; DNA: TGTGCCAGCCGGGGGAGCAATCAGCCCCAGCATTTT
size: NA; D: NA; J: TRBJ1-1; V: TRBV7-6; CDR3: CASSPGSNTEAFF; DNA: TGTGCCAGCAGCCCCGGGTCCAACACTGAAGCTTTCTTT
size: once; D: TRBD2; J: TRBJ2-1; V: TRBV4-1; CDR3: CASSPDGGAIYEQFF; DNA: TGCGCCAGCAGCCCAGACGGGGGGGCGATCTATGAGCAGTTCTTC
size: NA; D: TRBD1; J: TRBJ1-1; V: TRBV5-6; CDR3: CASSVGDSQAFF; DNA: TGTGCCAGCAGCGTTGGGGACAGTCAAGCTTTCTTT
size: NA; D: TRBD2; J: TRBJ2-7; V: TRBV28; CDR3: CASSLIGTRVLSYEQYF; DNA: TGTGCCAGCAGTTTGATCGGGACTAGGGTCCTCTCCTACGAGCAGTACTTC
size: NA; D: NA; J: TRBJ2-7; V: TRBV7-9; CDR3: CASSLEAGERPYEQYF; DNA: TGTGCCAGCAGCTTAGAAGCAGGGGAGAGGCCCTACGAGCAGTACTTC
size: NA; D: NA; J: TRBJ2-5; V: TRBV9; CDR3: CASSVGGGRVETQYF; DNA: TGTGCCAGCAGCGTAGGGGGGGGCCGAGTAGAGACCCAGTACTTC
size: NA; D: TRBD1; J: TRBJ2-3; V: TRBV6-5; CDR3: CASRTGESTDTQYF; DNA: TGTGCCAGCAGAACAGGGGAGAGCACAGATACGCAGTATTTT
size: NA; D: NA; J: TRBJ2-1; V: TRBV4-1; CDR3: CASSQEEPTFNEQFF; DNA: TGCGCCAGCAGCCAAGAGGAGCCTACTTTCAATGAGCAGTTCTTC
size: NA; D: NA; J: TRBJ1-1; V: TRBV7-3; CDR3: CASSLKGGTEAFF; DNA: TGTGCCAGCAGCTTAAAAGGGGGCACTGAAGCTTTCTTT
size: NA; D: TRBD2; J: TRBJ2-2; V: TRBV7-2; CDR3: CASSLVGLADTGELFF; DNA: TGTGCCAGCAGCTTAGTCGGACTAGCGGACACCGGGGAGCTGTTTTTT
size: NA; D: NA; J: TRBJ2-7; V: TRBV6-5; CDR3: CASSYGRQGHEQYF; DNA: TGTGCCAGCAGTTACGGTCGCCAGGGCCACGAGCAGTACTTC
size: NA; D: NA; J: TRBJ1-2; V: TRBV30; CDR3: CAWSRGSYGYTF; DNA: TGTGCCTGGAGTAGAGGGAGCTATGGCTACACCTTC
size: NA; D: NA; J: TRBJ2-1; V: TRBV19; CDR3: CASRGSSYNEQFF; DNA: TGTGCCTCCCGGGGAAGCTCCTACAATGAGCAGTTCTTC
size: NA; D: NA; J: TRBJ1-1; V: TRBV19; CDR3: CASSIVPGLNTEAFF; DNA: TGTGCCAGTAGTATAGTTCCAGGGCTGAACACTGAAGCTTTCTTT
size: NA; D: TRBD1; J: TRBJ1-3; V: TRBV5-1; CDR3: CASSAGQGSGNTIYF; DNA: TGCGCCAGCAGCGCGGGACAGGGGTCTGGAAACACCATATATTTT
size: once; D: TRBD2; J: TRBJ2-2; V: TRBV5-1; CDR3: CASSEKDLAGTGELFF; DNA: TGCGCCAGCAGCGAAAAGGATCTAGCGGGGACCGGGGAGCTGTTTTTT
size: NA; D: TRBD1; J: TRBJ1-4; V: TRBV6-5; CDR3: CASSLQGGNEKLFF; DNA: TGTGCCAGCAGCCTCCAGGGGGGTAATGAAAAACTGTTTTTT